Included here is one TCR beta chain sequence, with context. The protocol was immunoSEQ multiplex PCR, while the TCRdb copy is restricted to in-frame clones and leaves out a portion. The repertoire holds around 84,000 clones, with roughly 98% as singletons. These data originate in a study of technical replicates of blood from a few donors. The length of the CDR3 is 13 residues. From germline, CDR1 is SGDLS and CDR2 YYNGEE. The junction had 3 bases not matched to a gene; V was cut back by 4 bases and J by 4 bases. This rearrangement joins TRBV9 to TRBJ2-5; 8 bases are shared with TRBD1. The TCR sequence derives from a human donor in good health. The sample comprised T cells isolated from PBMCs. CDR3 coding DNA: TGTGCCAGCAGCCCGGGACAGGTAGAGACCCAGTACTTC. It yields the protein CASSPGQVETQYF.